Each of the 32 T cell receptor beta chains below was sequenced from the same sample in a study of shared clonotypes between healthy human individuals. The repertoire was sequenced with immunoSEQ multiplex PCR; TCRdb's copy has only in-frame clones and lacks some. Of 760,000 or so clones listed, 96% are singletons. Naive CD8 populations comprised CD45RO-negative cells positively selected for CCR7, excluding terminally differentiated effector memory CD45RA+ cells. Sequencing was done on a sample of naive CD8+ T cells sorted from blood. The receptors were sampled from a young man in good health.

The chain is built from TRBV9 and TRBJ1-2, with D hard to call. There are 13 residues in the CDR3. CDR1 is SGDLS and CDR2 is YYNGEE in the germline V gene. V lost 3 bases, J lost 6 bases, and 12 bases lay in between. CDR3 in DNA: TGTGCCAGCAGCGGCGGTCCCCGGGATGGCTACACCTTC. Translation gives CASSGGPRDGYTF. Full variable domain (outside the CDR3, taken from reference TRBV9 and TRBJ1-2): DSGVTQTPKHLITATGQRVTLRCSPRSGDLSVYWYQQSLDQGLQFLIQYYNGEERAKGNILERFSAQQFPDLHSELNLSSLELGDSALYFCASSGGPRDGYTFGSGTRLTVV.

The chain recombines TRBV9 with TRBJ2-5; 9 nucleotides line up with TRBD2. After removal of 0 bases from V and 0 bases from J, the junction contained 0 bases not matched to a gene. Germline assignment: CDR1 SGDLS and CDR2 YYNGEE. The CDR3 runs 15 residues. CDR3 sequence: CASSVGGRDQETQYF. CDR3 DNA: TGTGCCAGCAGCGTAGGCGGGAGGGACCAAGAGACCCAGTACTTC.

The chain employs TRBV5-6 and TRBJ2-7; a weak D match, TRBD1 (6 bases). Germline CDR1 is SGHDT and CDR2 is YYEEEE. This CDR3 has 14 amino acids. Trimming shortened V by 0 bases and J by 3 bases, and 10 bases separated the two germline ends. CDR3 amino acids: CASSLVGAYYEQYF. In DNA, the CDR3 is TGTGCCAGCAGCTTGGTGGGGGCCTACTACGAGCAGTACTTC.

V is TRBV28 and J is TRBJ2-7, with D unresolved. Per germline, CDR1 MDHEN and CDR2 SYDVKM. V lost 2 bases and J 3 bases, leaving 11 bases between the germline ends. This CDR3 is 14 amino acids long. CDR3 coding DNA: TGTGCCAGCAGTTTAAGGGAAAACCTCTACGAGCAGTACTTC. It translates to CASSLRENLYEQYF.

The chain has TRBV5-4 and TRBJ1-1; D perhaps matches TRBD1 (6 bases). The CDR3 is made up of 14 amino acids. From germline, CDR1 is SGHNT and CDR2 YYREEE (reference sequence). Written as DNA, the CDR3 is TGTTCATCTCTGGAGGGGGGACGGGACACTGAAGCTTTCTTT. Its protein is CSSLEGGRDTEAFF. The full variable domain, with the rest looked up from reference TRBV5-4 and TRBJ1-1, is ETGVTQSPTHLIKTRGQQVTLRCSSQSGHNTVSWYQQALGQGPQFIFQYYREEENGRGNFPPRFSGLQFPNYSSELNVNALELDDSALYLCSSLEGGRDTEAFFGQGTRLTVV.

This sequence joins TRBV19 and TRBJ2-7; D possibly corresponds to TRBD2 (6 bases). The length of the CDR3 is 14 residues. CDR1 is LNHDA and CDR2 is SQIVND in the germline V gene (reference sequence). V was clipped by 0 bases and J by 7 bases, with 13 bases between them. The CDR3 region has the DNA TGTGCCAGTAGTATAGACCCCGGGACTCCAGAGCAGTACTTC. This encodes CASSIDPGTPEQYF.

J is TRBJ2-7 and V is TRBV10-3; tentatively, D is TRBD2 (5 bases). Germline V gene lookup returns CDR1 ENHRY and CDR2 SYGVKD. Trimming removed 10 bases from V and 1 base from J, with 14 bases in between. The CDR3 totals 13 residues. CDR3 region: CASTNSASYEQYF. DNA of the CDR3: TGTGCCAGCACTAATAGCGCTTCCTACGAGCAGTACTTC.

This chain uses TRBV7-2 with TRBJ2-7; D tentatively reads TRBD1 or TRBD2 (6 bases each). The CDR3 extends over 14 amino acids. CDR1 is SGHTA and CDR2 is FQGNSA in the germline V gene. Between the trimmed V and J ends, which lost 5 bases and 0 bases, there was a span of 11 bases. CDR3 coding DNA: TGTGCCAGCAGCATCGCGGGACACTCCTACGAGCAGTACTTC. Protein product: CASSIAGHSYEQYF.

The V gene is TRBV19, the J gene TRBJ2-1; possibly TRBD1 for D (6 bases). The V gene lost 3 bases and the J gene lost 5 bases, with 17 bases spanning the gap. The CDR3 consists of 16 residues. Germline assignment: CDR1 LNHDA and CDR2 SQIVND (reference sequence). The CDR3 spells CASSIWQGFVDNEQFF. The CDR3 nucleotides read TGTGCCAGTAGTATTTGGCAGGGGTTTGTGGACAATGAGCAGTTCTTC.

The CDR3: CASSSTFARTSGFTDTQYF. CDR3 DNA sequence: TGTGCCAGCAGCTCGACTTTTGCACGGACTAGCGGCTTCACAGATACGCAGTATTTT. V gene TRBV7-9 combines with J gene TRBJ2-3; TRBD2 agrees at 10 bases. Germline V CDR1 and CDR2: SEHNR, FQNEAQ (reference sequence). With V trimmed by 4 bases and J by 2 bases, 15 bases remained unmatched. There are 19 residues in the CDR3.

The V gene is TRBV27, the J gene TRBJ2-7; D gene unclear. The CDR3 runs to 13 residues. CDR1 MNHEY and CDR2 SMNVEV come from the germline V gene (reference sequence). Trimming took 6 bases from V and 6 from J, leaving 15 bases between them. The CDR3 coding sequence is TGTGCCAGCAGCTGGAGTGAATCCCGCGAGCAGTACTTC. Its protein is CASSWSESREQYF.

The CDR3 DNA follows: TGTGCCAGCAGTTTCGGACTAGCGGGAACCCTAGTGAGCTACGAGCAGTACTTC. Translating gives CASSFGLAGTLVSYEQYF. The chain has TRBV28 and TRBJ2-7, with 12 bases aligning to TRBD2. The length of the CDR3 is 18 residues. Trimming at V came to 3 bases and at J to 3 bases, leaving 12 bases not matched to a gene. CDR1 and CDR2 from the germline V gene are MDHEN and SYDVKM.

Notes on this clone: This CDR3 is also generated by other DNA sequences in the sample. The chain employs TRBV27 and TRBJ2-3; D uncertain. This CDR3 contains 13 residues. Germline CDR1 is MNHEY and CDR2 is SMNVEV (reference sequence). The V end was cut by 3 bases, the J end by 1 base, with 5 bases between. As DNA, the CDR3 is TGTGCCAGCAGTTTGGGTGGCACAGATACGCAGTATTTT. The encoded protein is CASSLGGTDTQYF.

The rearrangement uses TRBV29-1 and TRBJ2-7, with D perhaps TRBD1 (6 bases). With 6 bases removed from V and 1 base from J, the gap between germline ends came to 10 bases. Germline CDR1 and CDR2: SQVTM and ANQGSEA. There are 12 residues in the CDR3. CDR3 loop: CSVGARSYEQYF. Written as DNA, the CDR3 is TGCAGCGTGGGGGCCCGATCCTACGAGCAGTACTTC.

This chain connects TRBV7-8 to TRBJ2-5; D unclear. The length of the CDR3 is 15 residues. Between the trimmed V and J ends, which lost 4 bases and 1 base, there was a span of 13 bases. Germline V gives CDR1 SGHVS, CDR2 FQNEAQ. DNA for the CDR3: TGTGCCAGCAGCTCCCCTGCTAGACTCCAAGAGACCCAGTACTTC. It translates to CASSSPARLQETQYF.

CDR3 residues: CASSLGTHNEQFF. CDR3 nucleotide sequence: TGTGCCAGCAGTTTGGGGACTCATAATGAGCAGTTCTTC. The chain carries TRBV27 and TRBJ2-1; D may be TRBD2 (6 bases). CDR1 and CDR2 from the germline V gene are MNHEY and SMNVEV (reference sequence). The V end lost 3 bases, the J end lost 7 bases, and 10 bases lay between the germline ends. The CDR3 has 13 amino acids.

This rearrangement joins TRBV21-1 to TRBJ2-3; the table assigns TRBD2, which was not confirmed against the DNA. TRBV21-1 is shown as a pseudogene. This CDR3 has 10 amino acids. The CDR3 coding sequence is TGTGCCAGCAGCGGCGGTCCGCAGTATTTT. It encodes CASSGGPQYF.

This chain connects TRBV27 to TRBJ2-5; possible D gene TRBD1, 5 bases. The CDR3 spans 14 residues. V was clipped by 8 bases and J by 1 base, with 14 bases between them. The V gene's germline CDR1 is MNHEY and CDR2 SMNVEV (reference sequence). The CDR3 sequence is CASRPGHSQETQYF. CDR3 nucleotides: TGTGCCAGCCGCCCTGGACATTCCCAAGAGACCCAGTACTTC.

This clone has a single count. The CDR3 spells CASSIPLAGYNEQFF. In nucleotides, the CDR3 is TGTGCCAGTAGTATCCCACTAGCGGGATACAATGAGCAGTTCTTC. The rearrangement links TRBV19 to TRBJ2-1; 10 nucleotides match TRBD2. V lost 3 bases and J lost 4; bases outside the gene matches: 3. The CDR3 runs 15 residues. CDR1 is LNHDA and CDR2 is SQIVND in the germline V gene (reference sequence).

The chain links TRBV9 to TRBJ2-1; D may be TRBD1 (5 bases). Trimming cost V 0 bases and J 6 bases, with 10 bases left between them. The CDR3 totals 14 residues. The germline CDR1 and CDR2 sequences are SGDLS and YYNGEE. CDR3 amino acids: CASSVASGFNEQFF. The DNA for the CDR3 is TGTGCCAGCAGCGTAGCTTCAGGGTTCAATGAGCAGTTCTTC.

This clone appeared a single time. This chain links TRBV10-3 with TRBJ2-3; 10 bases agree with TRBD2. CDR3 size: 15 residues. With 5 bases clipped from V and 1 base from J, the junction kept 3 bases outside the gene matches. CDR1 ENHRY and CDR2 SYGVKD come from the germline V gene. The CDR3 spells CAISITSGGTDTQYF. The CDR3 bases are TGTGCCATCAGTATTACTAGCGGGGGCACAGATACGCAGTATTTT.

The J gene is TRBJ2-7, the V gene TRBV27; 8 bases align to TRBD1. The CDR3 loop spans 13 amino acids. V lost 1 base and J lost 6; bases outside the gene matches: 2. From germline, CDR1 is MNHEY and CDR2 SMNVEV (reference sequence). CDR3 DNA sequence: TGTGCCAGCAGTTTATGGCAGGGGGCCGAGCAGTACTTC. Translation gives CASSLWQGAEQYF.

A few counts support this clone. J is TRBJ1-1 and V is TRBV27; D is possibly TRBD1 (6 bases). Germline V lookup: CDR1 MNHEY, CDR2 SMNVEV (reference sequence). The ends were cut back, 7 bases at V and 4 bases at J, with 16 bases in the middle. CDR3 length: 14 residues. The CDR3 spells CASTPAGGRTEAFF. CDR3 DNA: TGTGCCAGCACTCCAGCGGGGGGCCGCACTGAAGCTTTCTTT.

The V call is TRBV10-3, the J call TRBJ2-7, with a weak D call TRBD1 (5 bases). CDR3 length: 14 residues. The germline V gene encodes CDR1 ENHRY and CDR2 SYGVKD. The V gene lost 4 bases and the J gene lost 3 bases, with 13 bases spanning the gap. Written as DNA, the CDR3 is TGTGCCATCAGTGGGGTGACAGCGAACTACGAGCAGTACTTC. It is translated as CAISGVTANYEQYF.

CDR3 residues: CASSLSDRVDTQYF. In nucleotides, the CDR3 is TGTGCCAGCAGTTTATCGGATAGGGTTGATACGCAGTATTTT. The chain joins TRBV27 to TRBJ2-3; no definite D call. The length of the CDR3 is 14 residues. Trimming stripped 0 bases from V and 6 bases from J, with 10 bases between. Germline V gene sequence: CDR1 MNHEY, CDR2 SMNVEV (reference sequence).

For this clone: The sample carries other DNA sequences with the same CDR3. The chain recombines TRBV7-9 with TRBJ2-7, with unresolved D. V was clipped by 5 bases and J by 0 bases, with 8 bases between them. Germline CDR1 and CDR2: SEHNR and FQNEAQ (reference sequence). The CDR3 totals 13 residues. The CDR3 bases are TGTGCCAGCAGCCCCCCCAGCTCCTACGAGCAGTACTTC. Its protein product is CASSPPSSYEQYF.

This rearrangement joins TRBV13 to TRBJ2-2, with TRBD1 identical over 8 bases. CDR3 length: 15 residues. The V gene end was trimmed by 6 bases and the J gene end by 7 bases; junction bases not matched to a gene: 10. Germline V gene data show CDR1 as PRHDT and CDR2 as FYEKMQ (reference sequence). The CDR3 nucleotides read TGTGCCAGCAGTCCTCAGGGGGCCGGAGACGGGGAGCTGTTTTTT. It is translated as CASSPQGAGDGELFF.

The chain has TRBV28 and TRBJ1-4; maybe TRBD1 (5 bases). This CDR3 has 13 amino acids. V was shortened by 8 bases and J by 0 bases, with 7 bases between the two germline ends. Germline V gives CDR1 MDHEN, CDR2 SYDVKM. CDR3 sequence reads: CASGGATNEKLFF. The DNA of the CDR3 is TGTGCCAGCGGGGGAGCAACTAATGAAAAACTGTTTTTT.

The count of this clone is one. This chain uses TRBV10-3 with TRBJ1-1; 8 nucleotides agree with TRBD1. The CDR3 extends over 15 amino acids. The trim removed 5 bases at V and 0 bases at J, leaving 5 bases unmatched. The germline V gene encodes CDR1 ENHRY and CDR2 SYGVKD. The DNA for the CDR3 is TGTGCCATCAGTAAGGACAGGGCCATGAACACTGAAGCTTTCTTT. This sequence encodes CAISKDRAMNTEAFF.

The CDR3 loop is CASSGEQGESSYEQYF. The CDR3 DNA reads as TGTGCCAGCAGCGGCGAACAGGGCGAGAGCTCCTACGAGCAGTACTTC. This chain uses TRBV11-2 with TRBJ2-7, with D possibly TRBD1 on 6 matching bases. Germline CDR1 reads SGHAT; CDR2 reads FQNNGV. CDR3 length: 16 residues. The V end lost 5 bases, the J end lost 0 bases, and 17 bases lay between the germline ends.

This rearrangement joins TRBV10-1 to TRBJ2-3; TRBD2 agrees at 9 bases. CDR1 WNHNN and CDR2 SYGVQD come from the germline V gene (reference sequence). The CDR3 length is 15 residues. J was trimmed by 3 bases and V by 3 bases; bases with no gene match: 4. CDR3 sequence reads: CASSEGGRATDTQYF. CDR3 nucleotides: TGCGCCAGCAGTGAAGGCGGGAGGGCGACAGATACGCAGTATTTT.

This chain connects TRBV10-1 to TRBJ2-3; 7 nucleotides line up with TRBD2. CDR1 is WNHNN, CDR2 SYGVQD, per germline (reference sequence). The CDR3 covers 15 residues. V shed 2 bases and J 0 bases; nucleotides not matched to a gene: 2. CDR3 DNA: TGCGCCAGCAGTGAGGGCGGGGGTAGCACAGATACGCAGTATTTT. Its protein is CASSEGGGSTDTQYF.